This T cell receptor beta chain was found in a study of cytomegalovirus exposure and HLA in healthy donors (dated 2017 in TCRdb). Study-level background: An earlier analysis of 550 to 700 of the donors reported approximately 300 Gb of sequence data and 117 million unique TCR beta sequences from 150 million to 200 million T cells. A later analysis re-analyzed previously published TCR beta repertoires from 550 to 700 donors and added high-resolution HLA genotyping to study TCR occurrence patterns. The study combined high-throughput TCR immunosequencing, statistical association of individual TCRs with disease status, and machine learning to predict cytomegalovirus infection status. Donor age, sex, ethnicity and CMV serostatus were collected together with the repertoire data. Because of strong linkage in the cohort, 5 or 6 DR-DQ haplotypes were treated as single units for association and clustering. Among the approximately 420 genotyped donors, about 83% belonged to the genetic ancestry cluster associated with self-reported Caucasian donors. Typing coverage varied by locus: 629-630 donors for A, B, C, DRB1 and DQB1; roughly 510 for DQA1; over 600 for DPA1; around 490 for DPB1. Along with the approximately 700-subject first cohort, a separate validation cohort of around 120 different subjects was used. The T cell repertoires of 550 to 850 subjects were profiled by immunosequencing and related to cytomegalovirus serostatus. Rather than using new phenotypic data, the later analysis identified candidate immune exposures from TCR beta sequences and from how often those sequences occurred across donors. The study was designed to test whether signatures of past pathogen exposure could be identified by cataloging public T cell receptors. About 280 gigabases of sequencing data and roughly 80 million unique TCR sequences made up an early release that covered approximately 650 HLA-typed donors. Among a few hundred genotyped donors of the cohort, an average of 235,054 unique TCR beta nucleotide sequences were sequenced per donor, around 20% of them non-productive. A later genetic analysis used genome-wide SNP genotypes for 398 of the 666 donors, treating that subset as a discovery cohort. Every repertoire in the discovery cohort had been generated on one and the same sequencing platform. HLA typing covered class I and class II loci at four-digit resolution. In an earlier analysis of 500 to 650 of the donors, high-throughput TCR beta sequencing was used to judge whether each TCR beta V gene segment behaved as functional or pseudogenic. The study at large found these results: In this cohort, only TCR beta chains were sequenced, and detectable features were limited by the absence of alpha or paired-chain data. Most TCR sequences were seen in very few donors, while some public TCRs were found in many individuals. The classifier was reported to diagnose cytomegalovirus status with high specificity and sensitivity in both the original and validation cohorts. Roughly uniform sequencing depth across donors was assumed in presence/absence analyses, although this assumption may not hold. According to the authors, the approach could potentially be generalized to other disease states and immunological phenotypes. An earlier analysis of 450 to 750 of the donors showed that most TCR beta V segments appeared in productive rearrangements either about 87% or about 30% of the time, which broadly matched IMGT annotations. A cluster of highly shared sequence variants was judged likely to represent a technical artifact of the sequencing pipeline. Correlated functional status among segregating V segments might be attributable to linkage disequilibrium, but an unknown experimental factor could not be ruled out. Several of the top co-occurrence clusters appeared to be linked to parvovirus B19, influenza, CMV and Epstein-Barr virus, according to a later analysis. A total of roughly 160 TCR beta chains were listed by the study as associated with cytomegalovirus. Because the 87-base-pair reads could not distinguish some IMGT-functional V segments, including TRBV6-2 and TRBV6-3, those segments were excluded. Compared with the roughly 670-donor mean, donors in an Asian-associated ancestry cluster had fewer N-insertions in productive TCRs, according to a later genetic analysis. In vitro tests confirmed that a few of the cytomegalovirus-associated TCR beta chains recognize cytomegalovirus antigens. Strong co-occurrence of HLA alleles, especially DR and DQ, made assigning TCR associations to individual alleles difficult. A later genetic analysis associated a missense DCLRE1C variant with V-gene and J-gene trimming of TCR beta chains, and an independent cohort replicated the association. A later analysis found that HLA-associated TCR beta chains were more clonally expanded and had lower generation probabilities than equally common non-associated chains. In a later analysis, 16,951 TCR beta sequences were associated with specific HLA alleles at a false discovery rate of 0.05. According to a later analysis, most CMV-associated TCR beta chains appeared to be HLA-restricted, and the HLA associations seemed to be driven largely by CMV exposure. In a later analysis, the rate of TCR association differed among HLA loci, with DRB1 alleles having the most associated TCRs and HLA-C alleles having the fewest. Because HLA typing was unavailable for some donors at each locus, only the typed subset was used in association tests. The only immune exposure information available for the cohort was CMV serostatus. A further reported finding was that TCR beta sequences accurately predicted the HLA-A and HLA-B alleles for most subjects in the first cohort. The earlier analysis of 587 of the donors excluded fewer than 20 rarely observed V segments, including chromosome 9 orphons, because counts were too low.

In total, 666 healthy bone marrow donors made up the cohort. Cohort members were all nominally healthy when sampled, although unrecorded immune exposures were likely present. The donor tested CMV seropositive, placing the donor among the roughly 300 seropositive members of the cohort. Every donor gave a peripheral blood sample, and the peripheral blood mononuclear cells from that sample were used for TCR beta sequencing. Genomic DNA extraction from the blood cell samples was performed with the Qiagen DNeasy Blood Extraction Kit. Library preparation employed the immunoSEQ multiplex PCR assay. The multiplex PCR relied on a mix of 60 forward primers for TCR Vbeta segments and 13 reverse primers for TCR Jbeta segments. A multiplex PCR assay on genomic DNA amplified the CDR3 region of rearranged TCR beta genes. Amplified TCR beta libraries were sequenced as 87-base-pair reads on the Illumina HiSeq System. In the source study's methods: A later analysis tallied 75 million to 85 million unique TCR beta chains across the 666 repertoires, and some 12 million of those chains were shared by two or more donors. A nearest-neighbor algorithm error-corrected the raw reads and collapsed the reads into unique sequences, merging closely related sequences to remove PCR and sequencing errors. Alignment of CDR3 sequences to IMGT reference sequences was used to assign V, D and J gene segments. For a sequence to be retained, a match of at least six nucleotides was required to both a V gene segment and a J gene segment. A rearrangement counted as productive if the CDR3 had no stop codons and remained in frame with V and J, and every other rearrangement counted as non-productive. Following IMGT convention, CDR3 was defined as the stretch from the second conserved V-encoded cysteine to the conserved J-encoded phenylalanine. The earlier analysis of a few hundred of the donors excluded sequences that lacked an unambiguous match to a single V gene segment. An earlier analysis of fewer than 650 of the donors classified V segments as functional when productive rearrangements were above 56.7% and as segregating when the standard deviation between donors was above 5%. To diagnose cytomegalovirus status from the catalog of TCR beta chain sequences, a statistical classification framework was built. In a later analysis, V and J genes were assigned by comparing TCR nucleotide sequences against IMGT/GENE-DB human TR gene sequences. In a later analysis, CDR3 sequences and most-parsimonious VDJ recombination scenarios were assigned using the TCRdist pipeline. In a later analysis, every TCR beta chain was defined by the combination of its CDR3 amino acid sequence and its V-gene family, and reads without a unique V-gene family were dropped. A later analysis removed 592 highly shared, low-generation-probability nucleotide sequences to deal with suspected cross-contamination and a sequencing artifact. In a later analysis, a clonal expansion index was calculated for each public chain from normalized within-repertoire ranks of inferred template counts. Generation probabilities in a later analysis came from a VDJ recombination model fitted to out-of-frame rearrangements, and those results were checked against IGoR. Hypergeometric tests were used in a later analysis to score TCR-TCR, TCR-HLA and TCR-CMV co-occurrence, with a repertoire-size bias correction applied to the TCR pairs. False discovery rates were estimated in a later analysis by permuting HLA or CMV assignments 20 times. In a later analysis, co-occurring TCRs were grouped using DBSCAN, with TCRdist sequence similarity added in when clustering inside HLA-allele-positive subsets. Repertoires with fewer than 30,000 or more than 120,000 public chains, plus five repertoires with anomalous nucleotide sharing, were excluded from co-occurrence clustering. TCRdb stores this immuneACCESS table with in-frame sequences only. Part of the clones is absent; in the studies checked, under half of the shortfall reflects unresolved V genes, and no reason is known for the rest. That table furnishes V, J and clone size, whereas the DNA furnished D and trimming. The sample's clone listing holds 60,000 to 90,000 clones. 4% to 5.5% of the sample rests with the top ten.

There are 14 amino acids in the CDR3, from cysteine to phenylalanine inclusive. The retained sequence is limited to the CDR3, 42 bases, with the frame set at the first base. According to the germline V gene, CDR1 reads MRHNA and CDR2 reads SNTAGT. V is clipped by 5 bases and J by 0 bases, and the sequence between their germline boundaries is 11 bases long. Worth noting for this clone: Its antigen remains undetermined.

Input material: PBMCs. The rearranged chain carries TRBV6-4 and TRBJ2-7; no D gene can be assigned with confidence. The TCR comes from a woman aged 40 to 55 in good health and CMV-seropositive. The CDR3 sequence is CASSLRRSSYEQYF. The base sequence is TGTGCCAGCAGTTTGCGACGGAGCTCCTACGAGCAGTACTTC.